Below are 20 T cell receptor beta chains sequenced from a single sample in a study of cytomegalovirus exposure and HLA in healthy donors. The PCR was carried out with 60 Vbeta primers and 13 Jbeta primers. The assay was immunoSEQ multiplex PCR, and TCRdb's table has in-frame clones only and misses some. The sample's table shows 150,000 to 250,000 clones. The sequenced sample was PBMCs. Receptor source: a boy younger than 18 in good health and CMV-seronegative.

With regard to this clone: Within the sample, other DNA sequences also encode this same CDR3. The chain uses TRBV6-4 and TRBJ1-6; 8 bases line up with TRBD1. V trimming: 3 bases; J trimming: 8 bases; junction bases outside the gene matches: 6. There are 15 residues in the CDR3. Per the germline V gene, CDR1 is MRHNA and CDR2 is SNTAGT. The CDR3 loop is CASSERQGADSPLHF. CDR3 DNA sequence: TGTGCCAGCAGTGAAAGGCAGGGGGCTGATTCACCCCTCCACTTT.

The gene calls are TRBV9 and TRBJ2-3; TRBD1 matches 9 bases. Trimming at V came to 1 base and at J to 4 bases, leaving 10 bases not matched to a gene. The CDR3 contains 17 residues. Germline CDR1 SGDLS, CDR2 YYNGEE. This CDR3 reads CASSVSESGQGPDTQYF. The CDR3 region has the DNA TGTGCCAGCAGCGTATCGGAGTCGGGACAGGGACCAGATACGCAGTATTTT.

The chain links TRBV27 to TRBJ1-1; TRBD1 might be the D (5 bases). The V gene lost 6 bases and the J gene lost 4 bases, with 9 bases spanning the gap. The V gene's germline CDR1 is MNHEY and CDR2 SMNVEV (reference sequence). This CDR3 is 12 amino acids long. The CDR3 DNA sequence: TGTGCCAGCAGGCGCGGGGGCACTGAAGCTTTCTTT. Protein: CASRRGGTEAFF.

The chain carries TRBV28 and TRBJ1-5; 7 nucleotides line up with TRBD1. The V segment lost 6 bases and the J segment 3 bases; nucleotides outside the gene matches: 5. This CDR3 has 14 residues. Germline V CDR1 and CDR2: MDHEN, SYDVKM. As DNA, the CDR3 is TGTGCCAGCAGACAGGGGCACCTCAATCAGCCCCAGCATTTT. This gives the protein CASRQGHLNQPQHF.

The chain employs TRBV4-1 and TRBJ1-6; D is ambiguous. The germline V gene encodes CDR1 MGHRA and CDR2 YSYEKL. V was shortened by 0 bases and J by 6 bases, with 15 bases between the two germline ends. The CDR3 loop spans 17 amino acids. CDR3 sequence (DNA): TGCGCCAGCAGCCAAGAGCCACATCTTCTAGGTAATTCACCCCTCCACTTT. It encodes CASSQEPHLLGNSPLHF.

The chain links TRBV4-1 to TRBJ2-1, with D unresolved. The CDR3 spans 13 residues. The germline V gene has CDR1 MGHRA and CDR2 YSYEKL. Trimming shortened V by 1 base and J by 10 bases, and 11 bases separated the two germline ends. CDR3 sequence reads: CASSQVQVQEQFF. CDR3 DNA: TGCGCCAGCAGCCAAGTTCAGGTACAGGAGCAGTTCTTC.

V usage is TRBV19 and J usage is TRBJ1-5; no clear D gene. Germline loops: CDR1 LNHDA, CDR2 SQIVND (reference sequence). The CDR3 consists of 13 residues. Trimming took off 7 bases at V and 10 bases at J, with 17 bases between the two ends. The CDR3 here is CASNPKIGSPQHF. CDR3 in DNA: TGTGCCAGTAACCCTAAGATCGGGAGTCCCCAGCATTTT.

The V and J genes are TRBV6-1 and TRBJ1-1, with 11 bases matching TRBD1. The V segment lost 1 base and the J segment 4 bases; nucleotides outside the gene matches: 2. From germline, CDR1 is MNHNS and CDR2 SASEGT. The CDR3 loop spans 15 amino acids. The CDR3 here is CASSEGGTGGTEAFF. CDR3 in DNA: TGTGCCAGCAGTGAAGGTGGGACAGGGGGCACTGAAGCTTTCTTT.

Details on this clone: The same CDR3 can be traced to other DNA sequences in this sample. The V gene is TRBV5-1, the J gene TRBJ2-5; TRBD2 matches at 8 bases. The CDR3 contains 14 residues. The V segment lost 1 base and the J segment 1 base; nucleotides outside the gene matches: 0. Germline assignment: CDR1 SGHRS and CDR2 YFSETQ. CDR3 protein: CASSLTSGQETQYF. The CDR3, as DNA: TGCGCCAGCAGCTTGACTAGCGGCCAAGAGACCCAGTACTTC.

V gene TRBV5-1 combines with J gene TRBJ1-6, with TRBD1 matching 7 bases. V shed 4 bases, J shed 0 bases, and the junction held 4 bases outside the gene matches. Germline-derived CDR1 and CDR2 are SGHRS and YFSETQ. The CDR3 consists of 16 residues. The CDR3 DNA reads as TGCGCCAGCAGCGACAGGGTTAGCTCCTATAATTCACCCCTCCACTTT. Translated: CASSDRVSSYNSPLHF. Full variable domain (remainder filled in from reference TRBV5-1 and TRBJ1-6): KAGVTQTPRYLIKTRGQQVTLSCSPISGHRSVSWYQQTPGQGLQFLFEYFSETQRNKGNFPGRFSGRQFSNSRSEMNVSTLELGDSALYLCASSDRVSSYNSPLHFGNGTRLTVT.

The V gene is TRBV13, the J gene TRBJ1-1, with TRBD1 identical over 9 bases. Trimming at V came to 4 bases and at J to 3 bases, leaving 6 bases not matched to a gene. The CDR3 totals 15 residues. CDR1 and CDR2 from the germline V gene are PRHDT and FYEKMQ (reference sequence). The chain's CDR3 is CASSSPGQGYTEAFF. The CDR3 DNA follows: TGTGCCAGCAGCTCCCCGGGACAGGGATACACTGAAGCTTTCTTT.

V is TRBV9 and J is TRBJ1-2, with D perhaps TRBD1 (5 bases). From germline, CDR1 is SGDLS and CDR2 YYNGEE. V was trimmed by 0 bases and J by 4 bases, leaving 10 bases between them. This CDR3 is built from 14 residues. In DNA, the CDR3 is TGTGCCAGCAGCGTAGCTACCGGGGGCTATGGCTACACCTTC. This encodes CASSVATGGYGYTF.

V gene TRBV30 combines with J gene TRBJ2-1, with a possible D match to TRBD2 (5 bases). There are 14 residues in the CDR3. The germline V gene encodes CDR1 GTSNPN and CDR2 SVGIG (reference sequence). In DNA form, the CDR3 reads TGTGCTATGGACCTGGCGGGCTGGTACAATGAGCAGTTCTTC. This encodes CAMDLAGWYNEQFF.

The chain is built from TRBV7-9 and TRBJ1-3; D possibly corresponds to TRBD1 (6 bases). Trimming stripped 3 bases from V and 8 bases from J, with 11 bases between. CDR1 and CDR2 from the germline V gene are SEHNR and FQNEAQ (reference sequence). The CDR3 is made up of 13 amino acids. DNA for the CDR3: TGTGCCAGCAGCTTCGACGGGGGGCACACCATATATTTT. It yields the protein CASSFDGGHTIYF.

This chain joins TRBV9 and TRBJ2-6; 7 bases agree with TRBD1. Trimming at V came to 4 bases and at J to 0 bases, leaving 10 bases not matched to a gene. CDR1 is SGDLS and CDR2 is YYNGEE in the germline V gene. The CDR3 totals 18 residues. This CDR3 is CASSPQKDRISGANVLTF. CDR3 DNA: TGTGCCAGCAGCCCCCAAAAGGACAGGATCTCTGGGGCCAACGTCCTGACTTTC.

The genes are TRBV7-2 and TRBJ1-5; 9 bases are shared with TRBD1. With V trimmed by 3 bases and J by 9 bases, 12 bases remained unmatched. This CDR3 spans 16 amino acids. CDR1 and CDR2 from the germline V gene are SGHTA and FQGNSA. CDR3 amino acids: CASSFSSGQGKGPQHF. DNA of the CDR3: TGTGCCAGCAGCTTTTCATCGGGACAGGGTAAGGGGCCCCAGCATTTT.

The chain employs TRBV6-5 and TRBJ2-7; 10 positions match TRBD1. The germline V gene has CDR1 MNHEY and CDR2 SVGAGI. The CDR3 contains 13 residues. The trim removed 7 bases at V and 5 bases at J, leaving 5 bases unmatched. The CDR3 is CASTKGTGDEQYF. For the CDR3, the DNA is TGTGCCAGCACCAAGGGGACAGGGGACGAGCAGTACTTC.

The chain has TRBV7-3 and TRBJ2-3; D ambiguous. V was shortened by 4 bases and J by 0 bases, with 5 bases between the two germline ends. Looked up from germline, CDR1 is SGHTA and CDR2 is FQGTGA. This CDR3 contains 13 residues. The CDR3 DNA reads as TGTGCCAGCAGCTCGTTAAGCACAGATACGCAGTATTTT. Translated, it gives CASSSLSTDTQYF.

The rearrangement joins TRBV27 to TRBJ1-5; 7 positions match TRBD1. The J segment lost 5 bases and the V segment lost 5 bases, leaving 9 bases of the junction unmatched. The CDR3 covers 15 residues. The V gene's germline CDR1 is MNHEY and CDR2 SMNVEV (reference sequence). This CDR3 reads CASSPDREGHQPQHF. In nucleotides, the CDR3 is TGTGCCAGCAGTCCCGACAGGGAAGGGCATCAGCCCCAGCATTTT.

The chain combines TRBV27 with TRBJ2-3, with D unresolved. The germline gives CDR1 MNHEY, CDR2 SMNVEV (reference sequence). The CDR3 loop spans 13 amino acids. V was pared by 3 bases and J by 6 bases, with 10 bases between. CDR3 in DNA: TGTGCCAGCAGTTTGAGTTTCGCGGATACGCAGTATTTT. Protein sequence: CASSLSFADTQYF.